Listed here are 30 T cell receptor beta chains from one sample, sequenced in a study of blood T cell repertoires in COVID-19. Sequenced by immunoSEQ multiplex PCR; TCRdb stores in-frame clones only, minus some. The repertoire holds about 320,000 clones, with around 90% as singletons. The sample consisted of PBMCs or T cells enriched from blood (not recorded which). Receptor source: a man in his sixties who had recovered from COVID-19.

The genes are TRBV5-6 and TRBJ2-7; 11 bases agree with TRBD2. This CDR3 comprises 15 residues. V lost 4 bases, J lost 5 bases, and 8 bases stayed unmatched. Germline assignment: CDR1 SGHDT and CDR2 YYEEEE. CDR3 DNA: TGTGCCAGCAGCCCCGGGACTAGCGGACAACACGAGCAGTACTTC. Amino acids: CASSPGTSGQHEQYF. The variable domain in full, with the rest retrieved from reference TRBV5-6 and TRBJ2-7, is DAGVTQSPTHLIKTRGQQVTLRCSPKSGHDTVSWYQQALGQGPQFIFQYYEEEERQRGNFPDRFSGHQFPNYSSELNVNALLLGDSALYLCASSPGTSGQHEQYFGPGTRLTVT.

The CDR3 reads CASRGTGQGLCEQYF. CDR3 DNA: TGCGCCAGCAGGGGTACGGGACAGGGGCTGTGCGAGCAGTACTTC. The chain has TRBV10-1 and TRBJ2-7; the match to TRBD1 covers 10 bases. J lost 6 bases, V lost 6 bases, and 11 bases had no gene match. In germline, CDR1 is WNHNN, CDR2 SYGVQD (reference sequence). The CDR3 sequence is 15 residues long.

The genes are TRBV29-1 and TRBJ1-2; D gene unclear. The CDR3 spans 19 residues. Germline V gives CDR1 SQVTM, CDR2 ANQGSEA. The V gene lost 1 base and the J gene lost 3 bases, with 27 bases spanning the gap. DNA of the CDR3: TGCAGCGTTGAAGTACCAAGATGGCAAAACCAGGATCATCACTATGGCTACACCTTC. Encoded protein: CSVEVPRWQNQDHHYGYTF. Filled out from reference TRBV29-1 and TRBJ1-2, the complete variable domain reads SAVISQKPSRDICQRGTSLTIQCQVDSQVTMMFWYRQQPGQSLTLIATANQGSEATYESGFVIDKFPISRPNLTFSTLTVSNMSPEDSSIYLCSVEVPRWQNQDHHYGYTFGSGTRLTVV.

The V and J genes are TRBV6-5 and TRBJ1-3; possibly TRBD1 for D (5 bases). The V end was cut by 0 bases, the J end by 4 bases, with 7 bases between. CDR3 length: 14 amino acids. Germline lookup yields CDR1 MNHEY and CDR2 SVGAGI. The CDR3 region is CASSYSRQGNTIYF. The CDR3 DNA sequence: TGTGCCAGCAGTTACTCCCGACAGGGAAACACCATATATTTT.

V usage is TRBV10-3 and J usage is TRBJ2-7; perhaps TRBD1 as D (7 bases). This CDR3 is built from 18 residues. Germline V gene data show CDR1 as ENHRY and CDR2 as SYGVKD. V was cut by 3 bases and J by 2 bases, with 23 bases left in between. This CDR3 reads CAISDLYLNRGGPYEQYF. CDR3 DNA sequence: TGTGCCATCAGTGACCTGTACCTGAACAGGGGAGGTCCCTACGAGCAGTACTTC.

The CDR3: CASSPTGHQETQYF. The DNA of the CDR3 is TGTGCCAGCAGCCCGACAGGACACCAAGAGACCCAGTACTTC. This chain connects TRBV28 to TRBJ2-5; D is possibly TRBD1 (6 bases). V was clipped by 6 bases and J by 0 bases, with 11 bases between them. The CDR3 length is 14 residues. Per germline, CDR1 MDHEN and CDR2 SYDVKM. Full variable domain (remainder filled in from reference TRBV28 and TRBJ2-5): DVKVTQSSRYLVKRTGEKVFLECVQDMDHENMFWYRQDPGLGLRLIYFSYDVKMKEKGDIPEGYSVSREKKERFSLILESASTNQTSMYLCASSPTGHQETQYFGPGTRLLVL.

This chain joins TRBV2 and TRBJ2-3; possibly TRBD2 for D (6 bases). The germline gives CDR1 SNHLY, CDR2 FYNNEI. The length of the CDR3 is 14 residues. The V end lost 2 bases, the J end lost 1 base, and 7 bases lay between the germline ends. CDR3 DNA sequence: TGTGCCAGCAGTGAAAGGGAGGGCACAGATACGCAGTATTTT. This translates into CASSEREGTDTQYF.

The chain carries TRBV15 and TRBJ1-5, with TRBD1 matching over 8 bases. Trimming cost V 1 base and J 6 bases; bases outside gene matches: 14. The CDR3 runs to 18 residues. In germline, CDR1 is LNHNV, CDR2 YYDKDF (reference sequence). The CDR3 DNA reads TGTGCCACCAGCAGAGGCCCCCTCGTGTCAGGGGGCCGTCAGCCCCAGCATTTT. Translated, it gives CATSRGPLVSGGRQPQHF. The variable domain in full, completed from reference TRBV15 and TRBJ1-5, reads DAMVIQNPRYQVTQFGKPVTLSCSQTLNHNVMYWYQQKSSQAPKLLFHYYDKDFNNEADTPDNFQSRRPNTSFCFLDIRSPGLGDTAMYLCATSRGPLVSGGRQPQHFGDGTRLSIL.

The chain joins TRBV6-2 or TRBV6-3 to TRBJ1-4; D gene uncertain. Trimming removed 4 bases from V and 4 bases from J, with 13 bases in between. This CDR3 contains 15 residues. The germline V gene encodes CDR1 MNHEY and CDR2 SVGEGT. CDR3 nucleotides: TGTGCCAGCAGTTTCTACAGCTTGAATAATGAAAAACTGTTTTTT. Translation: CASSFYSLNNEKLFF.

The chain employs TRBV14 and TRBJ1-1, with a tentative D call TRBD1 (5 bases). Deletions cut 4 bases from V and 5 bases from J, with 8 bases between. This CDR3 spans 12 amino acids. Germline V gene lookup returns CDR1 SGHDN and CDR2 FVKESK. The CDR3 here is CASSRQGTEAFF. In DNA form, the CDR3 reads TGTGCCAGCAGCCGTCAGGGAACTGAAGCTTTCTTT.

The J gene is TRBJ1-4, the V gene TRBV28, with 7 bases that match TRBD1. The V segment lost 6 bases and the J segment 7 bases; nucleotides outside the gene matches: 8. CDR3 length equals 14 residues. CDR1 is MDHEN, CDR2 SYDVKM, per germline. CDR3 region: CASRRQGDGEKLFF. CDR3 nucleotides: TGTGCCAGCAGAAGACAGGGAGACGGTGAAAAACTGTTTTTT. The complete variable domain, with remaining parts taken from reference TRBV28 and TRBJ1-4, reads DVKVTQSSRYLVKRTGEKVFLECVQDMDHENMFWYRQDPGLGLRLIYFSYDVKMKEKGDIPEGYSVSREKKERFSLILESASTNQTSMYLCASRRQGDGEKLFFGSGTQLSVL.

This clone was seen a few times. V gene TRBV5-4 combines with J gene TRBJ1-6; TRBD1 matches at 9 bases. Germline V gives CDR1 SGHNT, CDR2 YYREEE (reference sequence). Trimming at V came to 4 bases and at J to 10 bases, leaving 12 bases not matched to a gene. This CDR3 spans 16 amino acids. The chain's CDR3 is CASSPSRDRDESPLHF. DNA of the CDR3: TGTGCCAGCAGCCCAAGCCGGGACAGGGACGAATCACCCCTCCACTTT.

Only a few counts were recorded for this clone. The chain combines TRBV7-2 with TRBJ2-7, with 7 nucleotides matching TRBD1. V shed 0 bases and J 4 bases; nucleotides not matched to a gene: 9. This CDR3 is 16 amino acids long. Germline loops: CDR1 SGHTA, CDR2 FQGNSA. CDR3 sequence reads: CASSLAPTGFTYEQYF. In DNA form, the CDR3 reads TGTGCCAGCAGCTTAGCTCCGACAGGGTTCACGTACGAGCAGTACTTC. The full variable domain, rest sourced from reference TRBV7-2 and TRBJ2-7, is GAGVSQSPSNKVTEKGKDVELRCDPISGHTALYWYRQSLGQGLEFLIYFQGNSAPDKSGLPSDRFSAERTGGSVSTLTIQRTQQEDSAVYLCASSLAPTGFTYEQYFGPGTRLTVT.

The V gene is TRBV28, the J gene TRBJ2-5; D is possibly TRBD2 (5 bases). CDR1 and CDR2 from the germline V gene are MDHEN and SYDVKM. Trimming shortened V by 6 bases and J by 5 bases, and 13 bases separated the two germline ends. This CDR3 region has 13 residues. In DNA, the CDR3 is TGTGCCAGCAGACCTCTGGGCGGGGAGACCCAGTACTTC. Translated, it gives CASRPLGGETQYF.

A word on this clone: A far larger clone lies a single base away; this is likely a read error. The rearrangement uses TRBV7-2 and TRBJ2-7, with D possibly TRBD1 on 6 matching bases. In germline, CDR1 is SGHTA, CDR2 FQGNSA. The CDR3 is 14 residues long. Trimming took 1 base from V and 2 from J, leaving 9 bases between them. CDR3 DNA: TGTGCCAGCAGCTTAGAACAGGGAACCTACGAGCAGTACTTC. Translating it yields CASSLEQGTYEQYF.

The rearrangement uses TRBV7-9 and TRBJ2-2; D ambiguous. The CDR3 runs to 15 residues. Per the germline V gene, CDR1 is SEHNR and CDR2 is FQNEAQ (reference sequence). Trimming took 1 base from V and 5 from J, leaving 11 bases between them. The CDR3 region is CASSLVNYQTGELFF. CDR3 bases: TGTGCCAGCAGCTTAGTTAACTACCAGACCGGGGAGCTGTTTTTT.

This CDR3 is CASSWGATGLAEAFF. The CDR3 region has the DNA TGTGCCAGCAGCTGGGGCGCGACAGGGTTGGCTGAAGCTTTCTTT. The J gene is TRBJ1-1, the V gene TRBV7-2, with 7 bases that match TRBD1. The CDR3 covers 15 residues. V dropped 4 bases and J dropped 6; count of bases not matched to a gene: 11. CDR1 SGHTA and CDR2 FQGNSA come from the germline V gene. Filled out from reference TRBV7-2 and TRBJ1-1, the complete variable domain reads GAGVSQSPSNKVTEKGKDVELRCDPISGHTALYWYRQSLGQGLEFLIYFQGNSAPDKSGLPSDRFSAERTGGSVSTLTIQRTQQEDSAVYLCASSWGATGLAEAFFGQGTRLTVV.

The J gene is TRBJ1-5, the V gene TRBV3-1 (or the pseudogene TRBV3-2), with TRBD1 identical over 8 bases. V lost 5 bases to trimming and J lost 6 bases; unmatched junction nucleotides: 3. This CDR3 is built from 13 residues. Germline CDR1 LGHDT, CDR2 YNNKEL (reference sequence). CDR3 nucleotides: TGTGCCAGCAGCGCGACAGGGGTTCAGCCCCAGCATTTT. This gives the protein CASSATGVQPQHF.

The V and J genes are TRBV28 and TRBJ2-1, with 7 bases lining up with TRBD2. V dropped 3 bases and J dropped 1; count of bases not matched to a gene: 6. Germline CDR1 MDHEN, CDR2 SYDVKM. This CDR3 region has 16 residues. The CDR3 DNA reads as TGTGCCAGCAGTTTTAGGCGGGGACTATCCTACAATGAGCAGTTCTTC. It specifies CASSFRRGLSYNEQFF.

This chain uses TRBV19 with TRBJ1-1; D not certain. V was pared by 6 bases and J by 2 bases, with 10 bases between. Germline V CDR1 and CDR2: LNHDA, SQIVND (reference sequence). The CDR3 loop spans 13 amino acids. The CDR3 region has the DNA TGTGCCAGTAGAGAGGGAACTAACACTGAAGCTTTCTTT. Its protein product is CASREGTNTEAFF.

The sample holds one count of this clone. The V gene is TRBV24-1, the J gene TRBJ1-2, with 11 bases aligning to TRBD1. The CDR3 has 18 amino acids. CDR1 KGHDR and CDR2 SFDVKD come from the germline V gene. V lost 4 bases, J lost 0 bases, and 9 bases stayed unmatched. The CDR3 reads CATSDSRDRGRTNYGYTF. Written as DNA, the CDR3 is TGTGCCACCAGTGACTCCCGGGACAGGGGGAGGACTAACTATGGCTACACCTTC.

The chain has TRBV2 and TRBJ1-1; tentative D call: TRBD1 (6 bases). Per germline, CDR1 SNHLY and CDR2 FYNNEI. The CDR3 extends over 12 amino acids. The germline V and J ends were trimmed by 5 bases and 8 bases, with 12 bases remaining between them. The CDR3 region is CASSTTGQEAFF. The CDR3 bases are TGTGCCAGCAGTACCACCGGACAGGAAGCTTTCTTT.

The gene calls are TRBV5-1 and TRBJ2-1, with D perhaps matching TRBD2 (7 bases). Germline CDR1 and CDR2: SGHRS and YFSETQ. The CDR3 consists of 15 residues. The germline V and J ends were trimmed by 1 base and 2 bases, with 10 bases remaining between them. CDR3 region: CASSLRGATYNEQFF. In DNA form, the CDR3 reads TGCGCCAGCAGCTTGCGGGGGGCTACCTACAATGAGCAGTTCTTC.

The V call is TRBV2, the J call TRBJ1-5, with unresolved D. Trimming took off 7 bases at V and 0 bases at J, with 10 bases between the two ends. Germline V gives CDR1 SNHLY, CDR2 FYNNEI. This CDR3 has 14 residues. The CDR3: CASIKEFSNQPQHF. CDR3 coding DNA: TGTGCCAGCATTAAAGAGTTTAGCAATCAGCCCCAGCATTTT.

This clone has a single count. The V gene is TRBV5-1, the J gene TRBJ2-4; possibly TRBD2 for D (6 bases). The CDR3 runs to 14 residues. The V end was cut by 0 bases, the J end by 10 bases, with 14 bases between. In germline, CDR1 is SGHRS, CDR2 YFSETQ. The CDR3 here is CASSLEGRPKIQYF. CDR3 DNA: TGCGCCAGCAGCTTGGAAGGGAGGCCCAAAATTCAGTACTTC.

The rearrangement uses TRBV11-2 and TRBJ1-4, with TRBD1 identical over 7 bases. V shed 5 bases and J 8 bases; nucleotides not matched to a gene: 8. The CDR3 sequence is 14 residues long. The V gene's germline CDR1 is SGHAT and CDR2 FQNNGV. The CDR3, as DNA: TGTGCCAGCAGCCCGGAGAGGGGGCGGGAAAAACTGTTTTTT. Its protein is CASSPERGREKLFF. Full variable domain (outside the CDR3, taken from reference TRBV11-2 and TRBJ1-4): EAGVAQSPRYKIIEKRQSVAFWCNPISGHATLYWYQQILGQGPKLLIQFQNNGVVDDSQLPKDRFSAERLKGVDSTLKIQPAKLEDSAVYLCASSPERGREKLFFGSGTQLSVL.

The V call is TRBV19, the J call TRBJ1-1; D is unclear. This CDR3 has 15 residues. Trimming removed 6 bases from V and 0 bases from J, with 14 bases in between. Germline CDR1 is LNHDA and CDR2 is SQIVND (reference sequence). The CDR3 region is CASSPLRFVNTEAFF. CDR3 bases: TGTGCCAGTAGCCCCCTCCGGTTCGTGAACACTGAAGCTTTCTTT.

The V gene is TRBV6-1, the J gene TRBJ2-7; maybe TRBD2 (6 bases). Trimming left V 1 base short and J 6 bases short, with 10 bases between. Germline CDR1 is MNHNS and CDR2 is SASEGT. The CDR3 runs to 13 residues. CDR3 coding DNA: TGTGCCAGCAGTGAAGAGGCGGAGGGCGAGCAGTACTTC. Protein: CASSEEAEGEQYF.

The rearrangement uses TRBV27 and TRBJ2-3, with TRBD2 matching over 11 bases. This CDR3 comprises 15 residues. The trim removed 5 bases at V and 2 bases at J, leaving 3 bases unmatched. CDR1 and CDR2 from the germline V gene are MNHEY and SMNVEV (reference sequence). DNA of the CDR3: TGTGCCAGCAGTGCGACTAGCGGGAACACAGATACGCAGTATTTT. Residues: CASSATSGNTDTQYF.

V is TRBV6-1 and J is TRBJ2-2, with TRBD1 matching over 9 bases. The CDR3 covers 17 residues. V dropped 4 bases and J dropped 2; count of bases not matched to a gene: 8. Per the germline V gene, CDR1 is MNHNS and CDR2 is SASEGT. The CDR3 region has the DNA TGTGCCAGCAGTGGGGTACCGGGACAGGGAAACACCGGGGAGCTGTTTTTT. Amino acids: CASSGVPGQGNTGELFF.